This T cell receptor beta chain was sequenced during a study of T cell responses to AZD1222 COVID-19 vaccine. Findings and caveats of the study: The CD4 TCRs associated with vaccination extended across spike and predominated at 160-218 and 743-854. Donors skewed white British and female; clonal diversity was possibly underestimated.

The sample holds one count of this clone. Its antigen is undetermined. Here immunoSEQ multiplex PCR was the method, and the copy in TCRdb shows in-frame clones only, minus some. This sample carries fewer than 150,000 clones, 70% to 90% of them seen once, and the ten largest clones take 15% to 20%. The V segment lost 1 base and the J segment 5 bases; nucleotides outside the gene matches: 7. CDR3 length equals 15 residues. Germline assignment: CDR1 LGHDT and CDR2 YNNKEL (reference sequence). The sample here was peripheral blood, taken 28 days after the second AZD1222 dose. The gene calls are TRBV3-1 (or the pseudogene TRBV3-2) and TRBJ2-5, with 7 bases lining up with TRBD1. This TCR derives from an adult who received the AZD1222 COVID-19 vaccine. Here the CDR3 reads CASSQVRDSWETQYF. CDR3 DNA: TGTGCCAGCAGCCAAGTTAGGGACAGCTGGGAGACCCAGTACTTC.